The 14 T cell receptor beta chains below all came from one sample that was sequenced in a study of blood T cell repertoires in COVID-19. TCRdb's table, derived via immunoSEQ multiplex PCR, lists solely in-frame clones and lacks some. Here the sample spans approximately 300,000 clones, nearly 90% being singletons. Sequenced sample: peripheral blood. The receptors were sampled from a middle-aged woman with COVID-19, enrolled during active disease.

V gene TRBV3-1 (or the pseudogene TRBV3-2) combines with J gene TRBJ2-2; maybe TRBD1 (5 bases). Trimming took 4 bases from V and 6 from J, leaving 18 bases between them. CDR3 length: 16 residues. The germline V gene has CDR1 LGHDT and CDR2 YNNKEL (reference sequence). CDR3 bases: TGTGCCAGCAGCCCCCCCAGGGCCAACGGTCCCGGGGAGCTGTTTTTT. Translating gives CASSPPRANGPGELFF.

This clone was seen only once. The gene calls are TRBV7-3 and TRBJ2-6, with TRBD1 as a possible D gene (5 bases). The germline V gene has CDR1 SGHTA and CDR2 FQGTGA. V was trimmed by 3 bases and J by 2 bases, leaving 8 bases between them. CDR3 length: 15 residues. The CDR3 coding sequence is TGTGCCAGCAGCTTGGCAGGGACTGGGGCCAACGTCCTGACTTTC. Protein: CASSLAGTGANVLTF.

The chain carries TRBV19 and TRBJ2-7; 9 nucleotides agree with TRBD1. Germline V gene data show CDR1 as LNHDA and CDR2 as SQIVND (reference sequence). With V trimmed by 4 bases and J by 2 bases, 6 bases remained unmatched. This CDR3 spans 15 amino acids. CDR3 amino acids: CASSTGQGGPYEQYF. CDR3 DNA: TGTGCCAGTAGTACGGGACAGGGAGGGCCCTACGAGCAGTACTTC.

J is TRBJ2-5 and V is TRBV11-2, with D hard to call. Trimming left V 5 bases short and J 6 bases short, with 13 bases between. This CDR3 comprises 13 residues. Looked up from germline, CDR1 is SGHAT and CDR2 is FQNNGV. As DNA, the CDR3 is TGTGCCAGCAGCCCCCACGCAACTAAGACCCAGTACTTC. Translated, it gives CASSPHATKTQYF.

The chain joins TRBV12-5 to TRBJ2-5; tentative D call: TRBD2 (5 bases). The germline V and J ends were trimmed by 5 bases and 5 bases, with 27 bases remaining between them. The CDR3 has 18 residues. CDR1 LGHNT and CDR2 FRNRAP come from the germline V gene. This chain's CDR3 is CASGRVEDGKTKRETQYF. The DNA for the CDR3 is TGTGCTAGTGGTCGGGTCGAGGACGGAAAAACTAAGCGGGAGACCCAGTACTTC.

The CDR3 region has the DNA TGTGCCAGCAGTTTGACTTGGGGACAGGGGGTAGGGGCCAGCAATCAGCCCCAGCATTTT. It translates to CASSLTWGQGVGASNQPQHF. The rearrangement joins TRBV28 to TRBJ1-5; TRBD1 matches at 11 bases. Germline V gives CDR1 MDHEN, CDR2 SYDVKM. V was clipped by 3 bases and J by 1 base; unmatched bases: 14. The CDR3 covers 20 residues.

The sample holds a few counts of this clone. The chain is built from TRBV28 and TRBJ2-5; 9 bases map to TRBD1. The CDR3 totals 16 residues. The ends lost 3 bases at V and 3 bases at J; junction bases unmatched: 8. The germline CDR1 and CDR2 sequences are MDHEN and SYDVKM. The CDR3 protein is CASSFHPGQGKETQYF. DNA of the CDR3: TGTGCCAGCAGTTTCCACCCGGGACAGGGCAAAGAGACCCAGTACTTC.

This chain links TRBV28 with TRBJ1-2, with D possibly being TRBD1 (6 bases). Germline V lookup: CDR1 MDHEN, CDR2 SYDVKM. With 6 bases removed from V and 6 bases from J, the gap between germline ends came to 23 bases. This CDR3 has 16 residues. The chain's CDR3 is CASRLLLLRGKHGYTF. DNA for the CDR3: TGTGCCAGCAGACTACTTCTTTTGAGGGGGAAACATGGCTACACCTTC.

The V call is TRBV11-2, the J call TRBJ1-2; possible D gene TRBD1, 6 bases. Germline loops: CDR1 SGHAT, CDR2 FQNNGV. The CDR3 has 16 amino acids. Deletions cut 5 bases from V and 5 bases from J, with 21 bases between. The CDR3 coding sequence is TGTGCCAGCAGCCCGATCCAAGGGGGACAAAGTTATGGCTACACCTTC. It encodes CASSPIQGGQSYGYTF. The whole variable domain, filled in from reference TRBV11-2 and TRBJ1-2, reads EAGVAQSPRYKIIEKRQSVAFWCNPISGHATLYWYQQILGQGPKLLIQFQNNGVVDDSQLPKDRFSAERLKGVDSTLKIQPAKLEDSAVYLCASSPIQGGQSYGYTFGSGTRLTVV.

The V call is TRBV18, the J call TRBJ2-1; TRBD2 agrees at 7 bases. Trimming cost V 5 bases and J 12 bases; bases outside gene matches: 16. CDR3 size: 15 residues. Germline CDR1 is KGHSH and CDR2 is LQKENI. The CDR3 nucleotides read TGTGCCAGCTCAACGATTCTAGCGGAGACGAACGGGCAGTTCTTC. Protein sequence: CASSTILAETNGQFF.

V is TRBV28 and J is TRBJ2-1; tentatively, D is TRBD1 (6 bases). This CDR3 region has 11 residues. Germline values: CDR1 MDHEN, CDR2 SYDVKM. V lost 4 bases and J lost 9, with 7 bases in between. CDR3 region: CASSSGVEQFF. The CDR3 nucleotides read TGTGCCAGCAGTTCAGGGGTTGAGCAGTTCTTC. Full variable domain (outside the CDR3, taken from reference TRBV28 and TRBJ2-1): DVKVTQSSRYLVKRTGEKVFLECVQDMDHENMFWYRQDPGLGLRLIYFSYDVKMKEKGDIPEGYSVSREKKERFSLILESASTNQTSMYLCASSSGVEQFFGPGTRLTVL.

This clone has only one observation. V and J are TRBV9 and TRBJ2-4, with 8 positions matching TRBD1. Germline CDR1 and CDR2: SGDLS and YYNGEE. The trim removed 3 bases at V and 7 bases at J, leaving 6 bases unmatched. This CDR3 region has 14 residues. The CDR3 sequence: CASSGTGLRNIQYF. DNA of the CDR3: TGTGCCAGCAGCGGGACAGGGCTCAGGAACATTCAGTACTTC.

The chain has TRBV5-1 and TRBJ2-2; 7 bases agree with TRBD2. Germline V CDR1 and CDR2: SGHRS, YFSETQ. This CDR3 is 16 amino acids long. Trimming took 2 bases from V and 0 from J; bases not matched to a gene: 4. The CDR3 sequence is CASSLLSGANTGELFF. As DNA, the CDR3 is TGCGCCAGCAGCTTATTAAGCGGGGCGAACACCGGGGAGCTGTTTTTT.

V gene TRBV5-1 combines with J gene TRBJ2-7; unclear D gene. The V gene lost 0 bases and the J gene lost 6 bases, with 13 bases spanning the gap. The germline V gene encodes CDR1 SGHRS and CDR2 YFSETQ. CDR3 length: 14 residues. This chain's CDR3 is CASSLDGGPGEQYF. The DNA for the CDR3 is TGCGCCAGCAGCTTGGACGGCGGCCCCGGCGAGCAGTACTTC.